The 8 T cell receptor beta chains given below trace back to one sample, sequenced in a study of Graves' ophthalmopathy and Graves' hyperthyroidism. Scientists amplified the TCR beta CDR3 regions from RNA transcripts. The first round was an RT-PCR with HTBI primers, and the second round was a multiplex PCR. TCRdb analysed the multiplex PCR reads with MiXCR anew, one entry per CDR3 protein. The data contain about 740,000 distinct CDR3 sequences, approximately 40% of them singletons. Material for sequencing was peripheral blood. The receptor source for this set is an adult man with Graves' ophthalmopathy.

This clonotype appeared a few times. CDR3 nucleotides: TGTGCCAGCACAACAGTCAGGGGGCGGCAGACCCAGTACTTC. The encoded protein is CASTTVRGRQTQYF. The gene calls are TRBV7-2 and TRBJ2-5; 8 nucleotides line up with TRBD1. Germline V CDR1 and CDR2: SGHTA, FQGNSA. Trimming removed 7 bases from V and 6 bases from J; junction bases left unmatched: 10. The CDR3 spans 14 residues.

V is TRBV7-9 and J is TRBJ2-5, with a tentative D call TRBD2 (6 bases). CDR3 size: 15 residues. V shed 2 bases and J shed 4 bases, with 14 bases lying between them. The germline CDR1 and CDR2 sequences are SEHNR and FQNEAQ (reference sequence). CDR3 region: CASSLLSGVGETQYF. The CDR3 bases are TGTGCCAGCAGCTTATTATCGGGGGTAGGAGAGACCCAGTACTTC.

As concerns this clonotype: A junction end diverges from the germline sequence, so it may reflect a read error. The rearrangement links TRBV24-1 to TRBJ1-5, with TRBD1 as a possible D gene (5 bases). Germline assignment: CDR1 KGHDR and CDR2 SFDVKD. CDR3 length equals 14 residues. The CDR3 spells CASSDLGDYQPHHF. In DNA form, the CDR3 reads TGTGCCAGCAGCGACCTAGGGGACTATCAGCCCCATCATTTT.

A note on this clonotype: A much bigger clone sits one base away, suggesting this may be a read error. The conserved final phenylalanine or tryptophan is absent from the CDR3, which likely points to a read error. The chain joins TRBV7-9 to TRBJ2-7; possibly TRBD1 for D (6 bases). V shed 6 bases and J shed 3 bases, with 15 bases lying between them. CDR1 is SEHNR and CDR2 is FQNEAQ in the germline V gene (reference sequence). CDR3 length equals 14 residues. As DNA, the CDR3 is TGTGCCAGCAGTTCGGACAGAGAGTTCTACGAGCAGTACCTC. Amino acid sequence: CASSSDREFYEQYL.

This clonotype occurred a few times. A much larger clone lies one base from this, so it may be a read error. The chain joins TRBV4-1 to TRBJ2-5; D might be TRBD2 (5 bases). The CDR3 extends over 15 amino acids. V was pared by 4 bases and J by 4 bases, with 16 bases between. Looked up from germline, CDR1 is MGHRA and CDR2 is YSYEKL. The CDR3 DNA is TGCGCCAGCAGCCGATCGGGGAAGGACCTAGAGACCCAGTACTTC. Translated, it gives CASSRSGKDLETQYF.

This rearrangement joins TRBV20-1 to TRBJ1-2, with D possibly matching TRBD1 (6 bases). The germline gives CDR1 DFQATT, CDR2 SNEGSKA (reference sequence). Trimming cost V 3 bases and J 5 bases, with 13 bases left between them. This CDR3 is 13 amino acids long. CDR3 sequence reads: CSASRGSEYGYTF. Written as DNA, the CDR3 is TGCAGTGCTAGCAGGGGTTCCGAGTATGGCTACACCTTC.

This clonotype was recorded many times. In DNA form, the CDR3 reads TGTGCCATCAGTGAGTCATCGGGACAGGGCTACCAGCCCCAGCATTTT. It yields the protein CAISESSGQGYQPQHF. This chain joins TRBV10-3 and TRBJ1-5, with 9 bases fitting TRBD1. CDR1 and CDR2 (germline): ENHRY, SYGVKD. The ends lost 0 bases at V and 7 bases at J; junction bases unmatched: 7. CDR3 length equals 16 residues.

This clonotype was observed at least ten times. CDR3 coding DNA: TGTGCCAGTAGTCCGGGACAGGGCGATAGGAGCACTGAAGCTTTCTTT. Amino acids: CASSPGQGDRSTEAFF. The chain is built from TRBV19 and TRBJ1-1; 9 bases agree with TRBD1. This CDR3 region has 16 residues. Germline V gene data show CDR1 as LNHDA and CDR2 as SQIVND (reference sequence). V lost 5 bases, J lost 4 bases, and 11 bases stayed unmatched.